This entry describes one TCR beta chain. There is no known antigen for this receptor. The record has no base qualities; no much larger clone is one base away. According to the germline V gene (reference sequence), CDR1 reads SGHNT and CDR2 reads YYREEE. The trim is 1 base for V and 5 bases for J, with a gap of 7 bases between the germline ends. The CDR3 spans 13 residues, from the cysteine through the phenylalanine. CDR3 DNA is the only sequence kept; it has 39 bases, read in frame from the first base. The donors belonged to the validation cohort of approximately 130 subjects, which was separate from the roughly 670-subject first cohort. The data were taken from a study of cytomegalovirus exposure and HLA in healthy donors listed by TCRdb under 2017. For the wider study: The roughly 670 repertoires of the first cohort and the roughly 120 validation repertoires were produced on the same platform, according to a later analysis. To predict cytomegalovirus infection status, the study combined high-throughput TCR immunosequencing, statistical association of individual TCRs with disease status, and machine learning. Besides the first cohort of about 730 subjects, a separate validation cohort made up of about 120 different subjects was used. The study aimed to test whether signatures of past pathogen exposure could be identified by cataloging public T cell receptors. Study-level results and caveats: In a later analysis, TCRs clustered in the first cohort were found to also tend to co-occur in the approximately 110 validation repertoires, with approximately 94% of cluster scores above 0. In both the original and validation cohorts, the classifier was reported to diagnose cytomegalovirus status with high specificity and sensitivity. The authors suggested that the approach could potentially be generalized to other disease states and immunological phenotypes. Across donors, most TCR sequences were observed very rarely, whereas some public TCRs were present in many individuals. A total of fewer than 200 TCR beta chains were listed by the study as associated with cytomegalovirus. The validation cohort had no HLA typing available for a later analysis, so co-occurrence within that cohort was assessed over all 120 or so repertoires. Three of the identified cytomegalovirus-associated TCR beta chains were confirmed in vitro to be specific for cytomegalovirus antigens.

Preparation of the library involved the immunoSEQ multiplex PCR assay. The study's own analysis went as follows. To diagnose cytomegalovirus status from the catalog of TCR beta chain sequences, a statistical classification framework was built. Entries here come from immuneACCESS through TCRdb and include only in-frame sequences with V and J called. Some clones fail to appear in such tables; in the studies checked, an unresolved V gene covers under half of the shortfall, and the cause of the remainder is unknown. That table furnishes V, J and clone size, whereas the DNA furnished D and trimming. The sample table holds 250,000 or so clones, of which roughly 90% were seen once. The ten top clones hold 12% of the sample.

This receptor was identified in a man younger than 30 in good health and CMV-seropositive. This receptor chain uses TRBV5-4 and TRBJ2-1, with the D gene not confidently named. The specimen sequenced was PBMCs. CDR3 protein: CASSLHYDNEQFF. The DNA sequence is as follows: TGTGCCAGCAGCTTGCACTACGACAATGAGCAGTTCTTC.